The 15 T cell receptor beta chains listed next were all sequenced from one sample in a study of beta chain features in type 1 diabetes. Expressed TCRB transcripts were sequenced after all isolated RNA was converted to cDNA. Only in-frame clones appear in the TCRdb table, and some are missing; sequencing was by immunoSEQ multiplex PCR. The sample carries 900,000 or so clones, roughly 17% recorded once. Material for sequencing was naive CD4+ T cells from blood. These receptors originate from a woman aged 18-29 years in good health.

This clone has ten or more counts. This rearrangement joins TRBV10-3 to TRBJ2-1, with 9 bases that match TRBD2. CDR1 is ENHRY and CDR2 is SYGVKD in the germline V gene. Unmatched junction bases numbered 2, after V lost 2 bases and J lost 6 bases. The CDR3 has 14 residues. CDR3 amino acids: CAISELAGTNEQFF. The CDR3 bases are TGTGCCATCAGTGAGCTAGCGGGAACCAATGAGCAGTTCTTC.

The chain links TRBV18 to TRBJ1-1; TRBD1 aligns across 9 bases. CDR1 KGHSH and CDR2 LQKENI come from the germline V gene. With 2 bases clipped from V and 1 base from J, the junction kept 2 bases outside the gene matches. The CDR3 extends over 15 amino acids. The CDR3: CASSPGTGRNTEAFF. In nucleotides, the CDR3 is TGTGCCAGCTCACCAGGGACAGGGAGGAACACTGAAGCTTTCTTT.

The gene calls are TRBV7-2 and TRBJ2-5, with a tentative D call TRBD2 (5 bases). CDR1 and CDR2 from the germline V gene are SGHTA and FQGNSA. The CDR3 runs to 13 residues. The V gene lost 5 bases and the J gene lost 7 bases, with 14 bases spanning the gap. This chain's CDR3 is CASSKPPRGTQYF. The DNA for the CDR3 is TGTGCCAGCAGCAAGCCCCCTCGGGGGACCCAGTACTTC.

This rearrangement joins TRBV28 to TRBJ1-1; no reliable D call. The CDR3 is 14 residues long. From germline, CDR1 is MDHEN and CDR2 SYDVKM. The V end lost 7 bases, the J end lost 7 bases, and 19 bases lay between the germline ends. The CDR3 is CASISGRKKVEAFF. CDR3 DNA sequence: TGTGCCAGCATCTCGGGCCGGAAAAAGGTTGAAGCTTTCTTT.

Only a few counts were recorded for this clone. The rearrangement links TRBV7-3 to TRBJ2-3; tentative D call: TRBD2 (6 bases). Trimming pared 5 bases from V and 6 bases from J, leaving 12 bases between. The CDR3 length is 13 residues. The germline CDR1 and CDR2 sequences are SGHTA and FQGTGA. The CDR3: CASSHRRGDTQYF. The CDR3 nucleotides are TGTGCCAGCAGCCACCGACGGGGGGATACGCAGTATTTT.

On this clone: Other DNA sequences in this sample translate to the same CDR3. CDR3 protein: CSVRGTEAFF. The CDR3 nucleotides are TGCAGTGTCCGAGGTACTGAAGCTTTCTTT. The chain combines TRBV20-1 with TRBJ1-1, with unresolved D. The CDR3 covers 10 residues. The germline CDR1 and CDR2 sequences are DFQATT and SNEGSKA (reference sequence). Trimming stripped 7 bases from V and 5 bases from J, with 8 bases between.

This clone was counted between two and nine times. The chain combines TRBV19 with TRBJ2-5; 14 bases match TRBD2. The CDR3 runs to 16 residues. The V and J ends lost 5 bases and 5 bases, in that order; junction bases with no gene match: 7. Germline assignment: CDR1 LNHDA and CDR2 SQIVND (reference sequence). As DNA, the CDR3 is TGTGCCAGTAGTCCCTCCCGACTAGCGGGAGGGGAGACCCAGTACTTC. Protein product: CASSPSRLAGGETQYF.

This clone was found a few times. The chain joins TRBV13 to TRBJ2-7; 10 bases fit TRBD2. J gave up 0 bases and V 3 bases, and 2 bases lay outside the gene matches. Germline CDR1 reads PRHDT; CDR2 reads FYEKMQ (reference sequence). The CDR3 has 15 amino acids. The CDR3 region has the DNA TGTGCCAGCAGCTTTAGCGGGAGGCCCTCCTACGAGCAGTACTTC. Its translation is CASSFSGRPSYEQYF. Supplemented by reference TRBV13 and TRBJ2-7, the full variable domain reads AAGVIQSPRHLIKEKRETATLKCYPIPRHDTVYWYQQGPGQDPQFLISFYEKMQSDKGSIPDRFSAQQFSDYHSELNMSSLELGDSALYFCASSFSGRPSYEQYFGPGTRLTVT.

The chain combines TRBV11-3 with TRBJ2-2; 9 bases line up with TRBD1. Losses at the gene ends were 2 bases for V and 5 bases for J; bases not matched to a gene: 12. Germline CDR1 is SGHNT and CDR2 is YENEEA. The CDR3 consists of 18 residues. CDR3 in DNA: TGTGCCAGCAGCTTAATCAGTATCGGGACAGGGTCGACCGGGGAGCTGTTTTTT. Amino acids: CASSLISIGTGSTGELFF.

The V gene is TRBV6-6, the J gene TRBJ2-1; D unresolved. The germline V gene encodes CDR1 MNHNY and CDR2 SVGAGI (reference sequence). CDR3 size: 13 residues. V was shortened by 5 bases and J by 4 bases, with 9 bases between the two germline ends. The CDR3 sequence: CASSPPIYNEQFF. CDR3 in DNA: TGTGCCAGCAGTCCACCCATATACAATGAGCAGTTCTTC.

The V gene is TRBV29-1, the J gene TRBJ2-5; D might be TRBD2 (6 bases). Trimming took 7 bases from V and 5 from J, leaving 11 bases between them. CDR1 is SQVTM, CDR2 ANQGSEA, per germline. This CDR3 has 11 residues. CDR3 nucleotide sequence: TGCAGCGGGAGGGACGGCGAGACCCAGTACTTC. It is translated as CSGRDGETQYF.

This clone has only a few counts. One junction end does not reproduce the germline sequence, and a read error may be involved. The chain combines TRBV7-7 with TRBJ2-1, with D perhaps TRBD2 (5 bases). Germline V CDR1 and CDR2: SSHAT, FNYEAQ (reference sequence). This CDR3 is built from 14 residues. In nucleotides, the CDR3 is TGTGCTAGCAGCTTAGAAGGTGGGAGAGGCGAGCAGTTCTTC. Translating it yields CASSLEGGRGEQFF.

J is TRBJ2-5 and V is TRBV19; possibly TRBD2 for D (5 bases). This CDR3 is 12 amino acids long. Deletions cut 4 bases from V and 9 bases from J, with 12 bases between. Germline CDR1 LNHDA, CDR2 SQIVND (reference sequence). The CDR3 DNA reads TGTGCCAGTAGTAATCTCAAGAGGGCCCAGTACTTC. Amino acids: CASSNLKRAQYF.

This clone was seen more than once but under ten times. This sequence joins TRBV5-4 and TRBJ1-2; 7 bases fit TRBD1. The CDR3 length is 14 residues. V shed 0 bases, J shed 2 bases, and the junction held 1 base outside the gene matches. Germline CDR1 and CDR2: SGHNT and YYREEE (reference sequence). Here the CDR3 DNA reads TGTGCCAGCAGCTTGGGGGGACAGAACTATGGCTACACCTTC. Amino acid sequence: CASSLGGQNYGYTF.

The chain links TRBV4-2 to TRBJ2-1; possible D gene TRBD2, 5 bases. The CDR3 covers 15 residues. Germline V gene sequence: CDR1 LGHNA, CDR2 YNFKEQ. The germline V and J ends were trimmed by 1 base and 7 bases, with 14 bases remaining between them. The CDR3 protein is CASSQVGVNGNEQFF. The CDR3 DNA follows: TGTGCCAGCAGCCAAGTGGGAGTCAACGGGAATGAGCAGTTCTTC.